This T cell receptor (beta chain) is drawn from a study of radiotherapy plus CTLA-4 blockade in lung cancer. Findings of the study overall: Among blood TCR repertoires after radiotherapy plus ipilimumab, tumor-derived clones expanded.

The repertoire was sequenced with immunoSEQ multiplex PCR; TCRdb's copy has only in-frame clones and lacks some. The top ten clones hold around 14% of a sample with roughly 32,000 clones, roughly 79% of them seen once. As regards this clone: Antigen unknown.

The CDR3 runs 15 residues. The germline gives CDR1 SNHLY, CDR2 FYNNEI. V was pared by 3 bases and J by 8 bases, with 17 bases between. The chain recombines TRBV2 with TRBJ2-1, with D possibly being TRBD2 (6 bases). The sequence was collected from a human donor with non-small cell lung cancer that progressed on radiotherapy plus ipilimumab. The sample in question was peripheral blood, obtained from a patient treated with radiotherapy plus ipilimumab. The CDR3 reads CASSDGGNLAHEQFF. The CDR3 region has the DNA TGTGCCAGCAGTGACGGCGGGAATCTGGCCCATGAGCAGTTCTTC. Supplemented by reference TRBV2 and TRBJ2-1, the full variable domain reads EPEVTQTPSHQVTQMGQEVILRCVPISNHLYFYWYRQILGQKVEFLVSFYNNEISEKSEIFDDQFSVERPDGSNFTLKIRSTKLEDSAMYFCASSDGGNLAHEQFFGPGTRLTVL.